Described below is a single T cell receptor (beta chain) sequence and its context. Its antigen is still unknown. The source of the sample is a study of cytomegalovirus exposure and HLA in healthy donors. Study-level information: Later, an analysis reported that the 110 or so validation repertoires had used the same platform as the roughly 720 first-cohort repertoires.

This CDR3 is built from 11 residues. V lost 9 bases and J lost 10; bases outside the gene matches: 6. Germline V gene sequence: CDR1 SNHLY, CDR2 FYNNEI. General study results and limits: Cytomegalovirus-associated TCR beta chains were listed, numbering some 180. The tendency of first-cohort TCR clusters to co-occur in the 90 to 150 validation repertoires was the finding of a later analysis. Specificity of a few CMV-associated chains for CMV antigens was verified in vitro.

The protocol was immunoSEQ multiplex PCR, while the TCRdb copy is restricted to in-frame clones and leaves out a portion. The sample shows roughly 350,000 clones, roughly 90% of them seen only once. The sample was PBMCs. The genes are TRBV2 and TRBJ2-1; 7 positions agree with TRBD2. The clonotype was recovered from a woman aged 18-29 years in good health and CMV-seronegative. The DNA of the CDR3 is TGTGCCAGTGGGAGGGCAGTCGAGCAGTTCTTC. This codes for CASGRAVEQFF.